Following are 8 T cell receptor beta chains from one sample sequenced in a study of blood T cell repertoires in COVID-19 (dated by TCRdb to about 2020). The library came from the immunoSEQ multiplex PCR assay. The table was pulled from immuneACCESS by TCRdb, which kept in-frame rearrangements only. Such tables lose some clones; where checked, under half of the loss comes from unresolved V genes, and the rest has no known cause. Recorded for this sample are approximately 120,000 clones; roughly 87% of them occurred a single time. The ten largest make up under 7% of the sample. The source material was peripheral blood. The receptors shown here come from a man older than 75 with active or convalescent COVID-19.

The chain joins TRBV7-2 to TRBJ2-1; 11 bases are shared with TRBD2. This CDR3 has 15 amino acids. Germline assignment: CDR1 SGHTA and CDR2 FQGNSA. V lost 0 bases to trimming and J lost 6 bases; unmatched junction nucleotides: 1. The CDR3 nucleotides read TGTGCCAGCAGCTTAGCGCTAGCGGGAGGCAATGAGCAGTTCTTC. Translation: CASSLALAGGNEQFF.

The genes are TRBV7-9 and TRBJ2-1, with 7 nucleotides matching TRBD2. In germline, CDR1 is SEHNR, CDR2 FQNEAQ (reference sequence). This CDR3 comprises 16 residues. The trim removed 3 bases at V and 2 bases at J, leaving 7 bases unmatched. CDR3 in amino acids: CASSLGGTPAYNEQFF. CDR3 coding DNA: TGTGCCAGCAGCTTGGGGGGGACCCCGGCCTACAATGAGCAGTTCTTC.

The V call is TRBV30, the J call TRBJ1-4; 8 bases align to TRBD1. The CDR3 runs 14 residues. Germline CDR1 GTSNPN, CDR2 SVGIG (reference sequence). V lost 3 bases, J lost 7 bases, and 7 bases stayed unmatched. CDR3 DNA sequence: TGTGCCTGGAGAGGCAGGGGGCACAGTGAAAAACTGTTTTTT. Its protein product is CAWRGRGHSEKLFF.

This chain joins TRBV6-5 and TRBJ1-1; TRBD1 agrees at 10 bases. V lost 5 bases, J lost 2 bases, and 5 bases stayed unmatched. Germline lookup yields CDR1 MNHEY and CDR2 SVGAGI. This CDR3 has 15 amino acids. The CDR3 loop is CASSPRDRGNTEAFF. DNA of the CDR3: TGTGCCAGCAGTCCCCGGGACAGGGGAAACACTGAAGCTTTCTTT.

CDR3 nucleotide sequence: TGTGCCTGGACCCGGGACAGGGGGCACACTGAAGCTTTCTTT. Protein sequence: CAWTRDRGHTEAFF. This chain joins TRBV30 and TRBJ1-1, with 12 bases aligning to TRBD1. Per the germline V gene, CDR1 is GTSNPN and CDR2 is SVGIG (reference sequence). The CDR3 is 14 residues long. V shed 4 bases and J 3 bases; nucleotides not matched to a gene: 3. The full variable domain, in which reference TRBV30 and TRBJ1-1 provide the parts outside the CDR3, is SQTIHQWPATLVQPVGSPLSLECTVEGTSNPNLYWYRQAAGRGLQLLFYSVGIGQISSEVPQNLSASRPQDRQFILSSKKLLLSDSGFYLCAWTRDRGHTEAFFGQGTRLTVV.

This clone is a singleton in its sample. This chain connects TRBV7-3 to TRBJ1-2; D ambiguous. The CDR3 loop spans 13 amino acids. The germline CDR1 and CDR2 sequences are SGHTA and FQGTGA. The ends were cut back, 5 bases at V and 0 bases at J, with 7 bases in the middle. CDR3 in DNA: TGTGCCAGCAGCCCCGGTACTAACTATGGCTACACCTTC. Translation: CASSPGTNYGYTF.

This rearrangement joins TRBV28 to TRBJ1-4; no reliable D call. CDR3 length: 15 residues. Germline-derived CDR1 and CDR2 are MDHEN and SYDVKM. The V gene lost 3 bases and the J gene lost 0 bases, with 8 bases spanning the gap. The CDR3 sequence is CASSFDFATNEKLFF. CDR3 sequence (DNA): TGTGCCAGCAGTTTCGACTTTGCAACTAATGAAAAACTGTTTTTT. Complete variable domain (other parts from reference TRBV28 and TRBJ1-4): DVKVTQSSRYLVKRTGEKVFLECVQDMDHENMFWYRQDPGLGLRLIYFSYDVKMKEKGDIPEGYSVSREKKERFSLILESASTNQTSMYLCASSFDFATNEKLFFGSGTQLSVL.

V and J are TRBV5-1 and TRBJ2-1, with TRBD2 matching 14 bases. V lost 1 base to trimming and J lost 7 bases; unmatched junction nucleotides: 7. The CDR3 length is 17 residues. Germline V gene sequence: CDR1 SGHRS, CDR2 YFSETQ. The CDR3 loop is CASSLNFGTSGSNEQFF. In nucleotides, the CDR3 is TGCGCCAGCAGCTTGAATTTCGGGACTAGCGGGAGTAATGAGCAGTTCTTC.